Listed below are T cell receptor beta chains from one sample, sequenced in a study of blood T cell repertoires in COVID-19. This table comes from immunoSEQ multiplex PCR, and its TCRdb copy is limited to in-frame clones, with some not included. Among some 290,000 clones, roughly 80% were seen once, and the ten largest hold 3.5% to 5.5%. Source material: peripheral blood. The source of these receptors is a man in his sixties who had recovered from COVID-19. CDR3s include the opening cysteine and the closing phenylalanine or tryptophan. A D gene is named only where the DNA matches it firmly. Clone size appears in some rows only: once, few, many, or a class for an expanded clone.

. | TRBJ2-5 | TRBV5-5 | . | TGTGCCAGCAGCCGCAGGGGGGATGAGACCCAGTACTTC | CASSRRGDETQYF
. | TRBJ2-7 | TRBV27 | . | TGTGCCAGCAGTCCCAAGGAGGGGCTCTACGAGCAGTACTTC | CASSPKEGLYEQYF
. | TRBJ1-1 | TRBV7-3 | . | TGTGCCAGCAGCTTAACGCTGGGGGGGAGCACTGAAGCTTTCTTT | CASSLTLGGSTEAFF
few | TRBJ1-6 | TRBV12-3/TRBV12-4 | . | TGTGCCAGCAGTTCCACTTTTAATTCACCCCTCCACTTT | CASSSTFNSPLHF
few | TRBJ2-1 | TRBV13 | TRBD2 | TGTGCCAGCAGCCTGCCGGGACTAGCGGGAAATGAGCAGTTCTTC | CASSLPGLAGNEQFF
. | TRBJ2-3 | TRBV5-1 | . | TGCGCCAGCAGCCTAGACAGCGCAGATACGCAGTATTTT | CASSLDSADTQYF
. | TRBJ1-2 | TRBV27 | TRBD1 | TGTGCCAGCAGTTTAATATCTCAGGGGGCGCTTAACTATGGCTACACCTTC | CASSLISQGALNYGYTF
. | TRBJ2-1 | TRBV5-4 | TRBD2 | TGTGCCAGCAGCTTACTAGCGGGAACCTCCTACAATGAGCAGTTCTTC | CASSLLAGTSYNEQFF
. | TRBJ2-3 | TRBV28 | . | TGTGCCAGCAGTCGGAGTGCAGATACGCAGTATTTT | CASSRSADTQYF
. | TRBJ2-5 | TRBV29-1 | . | TGCAGCGTTTCGCGGGACTCCCGAACCCAGTACTTC | CSVSRDSRTQYF
. | TRBJ1-3 | TRBV15 | TRBD1 | TGTGCCACCAGCAGAGAGCTGGCAGGGGGCCTAAACACCATATATTTT | CATSRELAGGLNTIYF
once | TRBJ2-7 | TRBV2 | . | TGTGCCAGCAGGTTGACTACTTCCTCGGGGGAGCAGTACTTC | CASRLTTSSGEQYF
. | TRBJ2-1 | TRBV6-4 | TRBD2 | TGTGCCACCTCTACCGGGACTAGCTTATACAATGAGCAGTTCTTC | CATSTGTSLYNEQFF
. | TRBJ2-5 | TRBV5-1 | . | TGCGCCAGCAGCTTGGGACAGTACCAAGAGACCCAGTACTTC | CASSLGQYQETQYF
. | TRBJ2-7 | TRBV20-1 | . | TGCAGTGCTAGATCGGGTTCCGAGCAGTACTTC | CSARSGSEQYF
. | TRBJ2-7 | TRBV3-1/TRBV3-2 | TRBD2 | TGTGCCAGCAGCCGGCTAGCGGGAGTTGGCTACGAGCAGTACTTC | CASSRLAGVGYEQYF
. | TRBJ1-6 | TRBV19 | . | TGTGCCAGTTCTCCTAGGGGGGGTATAAATAATTCACCCCTCCACTTT | CASSPRGGINNSPLHF
. | TRBJ1-2 | TRBV28 | . | TGTGCCAGCAGTTTCCGAACAGTTTCGGCTAACTATGGCTACACCTTC | CASSFRTVSANYGYTF
. | TRBJ2-1 | TRBV5-1 | TRBD2 | TGCGCCAGCAGCCCGTTTGGTAGCGGGAGTCAGAATGAGCAGTTCTTC | CASSPFGSGSQNEQFF
. | TRBJ2-3 | TRBV5-1 | . | TGCGCCAGCAGCTTGGCCGGGATGGCAGATACGCAGTATTTT | CASSLAGMADTQYF
few | TRBJ2-2 | TRBV28 | TRBD1 | TGTGCCAGCAGGCCTACAGGGGGCGGAAACACCGGGGAGCTGTTTTTT | CASRPTGGGNTGELFF
. | TRBJ2-5 | TRBV18 | TRBD2 | TGTGCCAGCTCACCACCCGCACTAGCGGGAGGCCAAGAGACCCAGTACTTC | CASSPPALAGGQETQYF
. | TRBJ1-5 | TRBV6-6 | TRBD1 | TGTGCCAGCACCCCCAGGGGGACAGTGTGGCCCCAGCATTTT | CASTPRGTVWPQHF
. | TRBJ2-1 | TRBV12-3/TRBV12-4 | . | TGTGCCAGCAGTTTTACACAGGGTTCGCAGTTCTTC | CASSFTQGSQFF
. | TRBJ2-1 | TRBV29-1 | TRBD2 | TGCAGCGTCCGGACTAGCGGGGGCGAACCCTACAATGAGCAGTTCTTC | CSVRTSGGEPYNEQFF
. | TRBJ1-5 | TRBV28 | TRBD1 | TGTGCCAGCAGTTTTAGGGGGCGCGGGAGCAATCAGCCCCAGCATTTT | CASSFRGRGSNQPQHF
. | TRBJ1-1 | TRBV10-3 | TRBD1 | TGTGCCATCAGCGGGGGACAGGGGAACACTGAAGCTTTCTTT | CAISGGQGNTEAFF
few | TRBJ1-4 | TRBV6-5 | . | TGTGCCAGCAACCTACAGGGTCCTAATGAAAAACTGTTTTTT | CASNLQGPNEKLFF
. | TRBJ2-2 | TRBV5-1 | TRBD1 | TGCGCCAGCAGTCGAGATTACAGGACAGGGACGAACACCGGGGAGCTGTTTTTT | CASSRDYRTGTNTGELFF
. | TRBJ2-7 | TRBV29-1 | . | TGCAGCGTTGGTCGCAGTCCCTACGAGCAGTACTTC | CSVGRSPYEQYF
once | TRBJ1-2 | TRBV19 | . | TGTGCCAGTAGTATCCCACAGGGCTCTAACTATGGCTACACCTTC | CASSIPQGSNYGYTF
few | TRBJ2-2 | TRBV19 | . | TGTGCCAGTAAGAGTGTGGTTACGACAAGGGGCGGGGAGCTGTTTTTT | CASKSVVTTRGGELFF
. | TRBJ2-1 | TRBV11-2 | TRBD2 | TGTGCCAGCAGCTTAGCGGGAGGGCCCTCTGAGCAGTTCTTC | CASSLAGGPSEQFF
. | TRBJ2-3 | TRBV6-6 | . | TGTGCCAGTACTGATAACACAGATACGCAGTATTTT | CASTDNTDTQYF
. | TRBJ1-1 | TRBV2 | . | TGTGCCAGCAGTAACAGGGCTGGGAACACTGAAGCTTTCTTT | CASSNRAGNTEAFF
. | TRBJ2-2 | TRBV6-5 | TRBD2 | TGTGCCAGCAGGGGACTAGCGGGACCCGGGGAGCTGTTTTTT | CASRGLAGPGELFF
. | TRBJ2-4 | TRBV9 | TRBD2 | TGTGCCAGCAGCGTAGATGGGGCTAGCGGGACCAAAAACATTCAGTACTTC | CASSVDGASGTKNIQYF
. | TRBJ1-3 | TRBV18 | TRBD1 | TGTGCCAGCTCCCCCGGGACAGGGAGCTCTGGAAACACCATATATTTT | CASSPGTGSSGNTIYF
. | TRBJ2-7 | TRBV5-5 | . | TGTGCCAGCAGCTTGGAGGTGATACCGGGGACAGAGCAGTACTTC | CASSLEVIPGTEQYF
once | TRBJ2-3 | TRBV7-9 | TRBD2 | TGTGCCAGCAGCTTAACTCAGCGGGATCTGGATACGCAGTATTTT | CASSLTQRDLDTQYF
. | TRBJ2-3 | TRBV4-1 | . | TGCGCCAGCAGCCAAGATGTGGGACTTCGCACAGATACGCAGTATTTT | CASSQDVGLRTDTQYF
. | TRBJ2-1 | TRBV10-3 | . | TGTGCCATCAGTGCCACAGGGGGGGAGAATGAGCAGTTCTTC | CAISATGGENEQFF
. | TRBJ1-6 | TRBV28 | TRBD1 | TGTGCCAGCAGCAAGACAGGGTTCAATTCACCCCTCCACTTT | CASSKTGFNSPLHF
few | TRBJ1-1 | TRBV11-2 | . | TGTGCCAGCAGCCGACAGGACACTGAAGCTTTCTTT | CASSRQDTEAFF
few | TRBJ2-5 | TRBV3-1/TRBV3-2 | TRBD1 | TGTGCCAGCAGCCAATCCCGGACAGGCCAGTACTTC | CASSQSRTGQYF
. | TRBJ2-1 | TRBV27 | . | TGTGCCAGCAGAATTGCAGGGTCTGTAGAGTTCTTC | CASRIAGSVEFF
. | TRBJ2-2 | TRBV19 | TRBD2 | TGTGCCAGTAGCCGCCCAGCGGGAGCGAACACCGGGGAGCTGTTTTTT | CASSRPAGANTGELFF
. | TRBJ2-1 | TRBV15 | TRBD2 | TGTGCCACCAGCAGAGATGTGGTAGCGGGGGGCAATGAGCAGTTCTTC | CATSRDVVAGGNEQFF
. | TRBJ2-7 | TRBV7-2 | . | TGTGCCAGCAGCAGTCTAGCGCCCAACGAGCAGTACTTC | CASSSLAPNEQYF
. | TRBJ1-5 | TRBV6-1 | . | TGTGCCAGCAGTGAATATGAGGCGCAGCATTTT | CASSEYEAQHF
. | TRBJ2-7 | TRBV28 | . | TGTGCCAGCAGTGACCGGGGGGCGCGATCCTACGAGCAGTACTTC | CASSDRGARSYEQYF
. | TRBJ1-5 | TRBV7-9 | TRBD1 | TGTGCCAGCAGCGCCACAGGGGGTAATCAGCCCCAGCATTTT | CASSATGGNQPQHF
. | TRBJ1-5 | TRBV6-1 | TRBD1 | TGTGCCAGCAGTGAGCCGGACAGGGCGAATCAGCCCCAGCATTTT | CASSEPDRANQPQHF
. | TRBJ2-3 | TRBV5-1 | TRBD2 | TGCGCCAGCAGCTGGGGACTAGCGGGGGAGAGCACAGATACGCAGTATTTT | CASSWGLAGESTDTQYF